Listed here are 6 T cell receptor beta chains from one sample, sequenced in a study of regulatory T cells in long-lasting Graves disease. Time point defined: persistent/refractory GD, antithyroid drugs over 5 years with positive TRAb. Extracted RNA from PBMCs served as the source of the TCR library. Combining iRepertoire HTBI primers with Arm-PCR of CDR3 regions, the authors built TCR beta libraries. TCRdb processed the multiplex PCR reads anew with MiXCR; each CDR3 protein has one entry. The sample lists about 470,000 distinct CDR3 sequences; 20% to 25% were seen once. Sequences were derived from peripheral blood mononuclear cells (PBMCs), sampled when the disease was refractory, from a patient treated with antithyroid drugs. These TCRs come from a female donor with Graves disease.

The gene calls are TRBV10-3 and TRBJ1-5; a weak D match, TRBD1 (6 bases). Germline assignment: CDR1 ENHRY and CDR2 SYGVKD. Trimming shortened V by 3 bases and J by 6 bases, and 12 bases separated the two germline ends. CDR3 length: 14 residues. The CDR3 reads CAISEGGGVQPQHF. The CDR3 DNA is TGTGCCATCAGTGAAGGGGGAGGAGTTCAGCCCCAGCATTTT.

This clonotype was observed at least ten times. The CDR3 protein is CASGRTRASYEQYF. In DNA, the CDR3 is TGTGCCAGCGGCCGGACTAGGGCTTCCTACGAGCAGTACTTC. The chain carries TRBV28 and TRBJ2-7, with 7 bases lining up with TRBD2. V lost 8 bases, J lost 1 base, and 8 bases stayed unmatched. CDR1 is MDHEN and CDR2 is SYDVKM in the germline V gene. This CDR3 comprises 14 residues. The complete variable domain, with remaining parts taken from reference TRBV28 and TRBJ2-7, reads DVKVTQSSRYLVKRTGEKVFLECVQDMDHENMFWYRQDPGLGLRLIYFSYDVKMKEKGDIPEGYSVSREKKERFSLILESASTNQTSMYLCASGRTRASYEQYFGPGTRLTVT.

The V gene is TRBV28, the J gene TRBJ2-1; 8 bases fit TRBD2. This CDR3 has 19 amino acids. CDR1 is MDHEN, CDR2 SYDVKM, per germline. J was trimmed by 3 bases and V by 5 bases; bases with no gene match: 18. CDR3 protein: CASSKFSGIIGGNYNEQFF. DNA of the CDR3: TGTGCCAGCAGTAAATTTAGCGGGATTATCGGGGGCAACTACAATGAGCAGTTCTTC.

The chain uses TRBV4-1 and TRBJ1-1, with TRBD1 identical over 7 bases. CDR1 is MGHRA, CDR2 YSYEKL, per germline. With V trimmed by 3 bases and J by 5 bases, 9 bases remained unmatched. CDR3 length equals 15 residues. The CDR3 protein is CASSHNDRARTEAFF. As DNA, the CDR3 is TGCGCCAGCAGCCACAATGACAGGGCGAGGACTGAAGCTTTCTTT.

This clonotype has just a few counts. At one end, the junction sequence differs from germline, possibly due to a read error. The J gene is TRBJ2-1, the V gene TRBV6-9; 7 bases are a match to TRBD1. From germline, CDR1 is MNHGY and CDR2 SVAAGI. The CDR3 runs 18 residues. The CDR3 nucleotides read TGCGCCAGCAGCTACCTATCACAGACAGGGAGCTTTGACAATGAGCAGTTCTTC. Amino acids: CASSYLSQTGSFDNEQFF.

This clonotype appeared many times. J is TRBJ2-7 and V is TRBV7-8; D may be TRBD2 (5 bases). The CDR3 sequence is 15 residues long. CDR1 and CDR2 from the germline V gene are SGHVS and FQNEAQ. With 1 base removed from V and 0 bases from J, the gap between germline ends came to 10 bases. CDR3 DNA: TGTGCCAGCAGCTTAGGGCGGGTTAGCTCCTACGAGCAGTACTTC. This gives the protein CASSLGRVSSYEQYF. Using reference TRBV7-8 and TRBJ2-7 for the parts outside the CDR3, the full variable domain is GAGVSQSPRYKVAKRGQDVALRCDPISGHVSLFWYQQALGQGPEFLTYFQNEAQLDKSGLPSDRFFAERPEGSVSTLKIQRTQQEDSAVYLCASSLGRVSSYEQYFGPGTRLTVT.